The rows below give T cell receptor beta chains drawn from one sample of a study of high-grade serous ovarian cancer treatment subgroups. The method was immunoSEQ multiplex PCR; TCRdb's version includes in-frame clones alone and lacks a portion of them. Of approximately 5,800 clones listed, roughly three quarters are singletons. Sequenced sample: tumor tissue. The receptors originated from a human donor with high-grade serous ovarian cancer. CDR3s leave out the opening cysteine and the closing phenylalanine or tryptophan.

CDR3 protein: ASSLRDGVPQH
V gene: TRBV6-9
J gene: TRBJ1-5

CDR3 protein: ASNPGTYNEQF
V gene: TRBV19
J gene: TRBJ2-1

CDR3 protein: ASSEEYYYTEAF
V gene: TRBV5-5
J gene: TRBJ1-1

CDR3 protein: ASSYSRPRGGTQY
V gene: TRBV6-5
J gene: TRBJ2-5

CDR3 protein: ASSRDRVTEAF
V gene: TRBV28
J gene: TRBJ1-1

CDR3 protein: ASSKLAGRETQY
V gene: TRBV27
J gene: TRBJ2-5

CDR3 protein: ASSYSRPGGEKLF
V gene: TRBV6-5
J gene: TRBJ1-4

CDR3 protein: SVPTAGTGYGYT
V gene: TRBV29-1
J gene: TRBJ1-2

CDR3 protein: ASSQTSGGFYNEQF
V gene: TRBV28
J gene: TRBJ2-1

CDR3 protein: ASSITPGGLNEQF
V gene: TRBV19
J gene: TRBJ2-1

CDR3 protein: ASSSSGNTEAF
V gene: TRBV18
J gene: TRBJ1-1

CDR3 protein: ASSSSQGFYGYT
V gene: TRBV28
J gene: TRBJ1-2

CDR3 protein: ASSPLGRTNGYT
V gene: TRBV28
J gene: TRBJ1-2

CDR3 protein: ASSIMGGRQGAGYT
V gene: TRBV27
J gene: TRBJ1-2

CDR3 protein: ATKDRGSNEQY
V gene: TRBV19
J gene: TRBJ2-7

CDR3 protein: ASSFGGTGNTIY
V gene: TRBV7-2
J gene: TRBJ1-3

CDR3 protein: ASSQVRVAYEQY
V gene: TRBV4-3
J gene: TRBJ2-7

CDR3 protein: ASSEAAGSTDTQY
V gene: TRBV2
J gene: TRBJ2-3

CDR3 protein: ASGPGQTNTEAF
V gene: TRBV12-5
J gene: TRBJ1-1

CDR3 protein: ASSSSGHTDTQY
V gene: TRBV9
J gene: TRBJ2-3

CDR3 protein: ASGTRAEAF
V gene: TRBV6-5
J gene: TRBJ1-1

CDR3 protein: ASTQPGDTDTQY
V gene: TRBV6-5
J gene: TRBJ2-3

CDR3 protein: ASSPTSRGYNEQF
V gene: TRBV28
J gene: TRBJ2-1

CDR3 protein: ASIKGDHINTEAF
V gene: TRBV6-1
J gene: TRBJ1-1

CDR3 protein: ASSQDLAGKGYT
V gene: TRBV4-3
J gene: TRBJ1-2

CDR3 protein: AIQRGHTEAF
V gene: TRBV28
J gene: TRBJ1-1

CDR3 protein: ASSIRDTQY
V gene: TRBV19
J gene: TRBJ2-3

CDR3 protein: ASSYQGKGNQPQH
V gene: TRBV28
J gene: TRBJ1-5

CDR3 protein: ASSLDRGPTDTQY
V gene: TRBV7-7
J gene: TRBJ2-3

CDR3 protein: ARSFKQGDFEKLF
V gene: TRBV5-3
J gene: TRBJ1-4

CDR3 protein: ASTWGTGHEKLF
V gene: TRBV7-9
J gene: TRBJ1-4

CDR3 protein: ASRLEVGETQY
V gene: TRBV5-4
J gene: TRBJ2-5

CDR3 protein: ASSPGTAYGYT
V gene: TRBV19
J gene: TRBJ1-2

CDR3 protein: ASTDPRTYEQY
V gene: TRBV2
J gene: TRBJ2-7

CDR3 protein: ASSGARAGKETQY
V gene: TRBV7-9
J gene: TRBJ2-5

CDR3 protein: AWILGGGDTQY
V gene: TRBV30
J gene: TRBJ2-3

CDR3 protein: ASSLTPGRDGYGYT
V gene: TRBV28
J gene: TRBJ1-2

CDR3 protein: ASSLDLNYGYT
V gene: TRBV28
J gene: TRBJ1-2

CDR3 protein: ASSVSEGGGYT
V gene: TRBV9
J gene: TRBJ1-2